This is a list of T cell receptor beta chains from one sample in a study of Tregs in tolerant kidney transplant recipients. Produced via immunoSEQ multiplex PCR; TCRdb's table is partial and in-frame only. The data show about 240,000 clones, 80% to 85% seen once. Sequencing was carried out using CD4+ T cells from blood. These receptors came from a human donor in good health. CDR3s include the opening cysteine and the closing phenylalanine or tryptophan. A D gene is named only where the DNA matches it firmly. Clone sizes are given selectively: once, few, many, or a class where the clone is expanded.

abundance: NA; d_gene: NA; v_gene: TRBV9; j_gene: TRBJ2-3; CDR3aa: CASSVGTAVDTQYF; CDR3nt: TGTGCCAGCAGCGTAGGGACTGCCGTAGATACGCAGTATTTT
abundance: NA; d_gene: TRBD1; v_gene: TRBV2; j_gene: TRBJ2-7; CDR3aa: CASTFHGQGAEQYF; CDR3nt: TGTGCCAGCACATTCCACGGACAGGGCGCCGAGCAGTACTTC
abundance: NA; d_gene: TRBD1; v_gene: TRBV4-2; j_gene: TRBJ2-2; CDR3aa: CASSQKGTGVSTGELFF; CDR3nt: TGTGCCAGCAGCCAAAAGGGCACAGGGGTGAGCACCGGGGAGCTGTTTTTT
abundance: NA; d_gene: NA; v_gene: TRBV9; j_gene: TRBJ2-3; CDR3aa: CASSGAPSGTDTQYF; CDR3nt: TGTGCCAGCAGCGGCGCTCCTTCGGGCACAGATACGCAGTATTTT
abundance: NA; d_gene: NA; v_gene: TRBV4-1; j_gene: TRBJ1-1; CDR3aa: CASSSGTSNTEAFF; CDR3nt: TGCGCCAGCAGCTCCGGGACATCGAACACTGAAGCTTTCTTT
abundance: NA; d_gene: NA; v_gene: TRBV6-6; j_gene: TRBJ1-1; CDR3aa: CASTPHASGNTEAFF; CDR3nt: TGTGCCAGCACCCCCCACGCCTCAGGGAACACTGAAGCTTTCTTT
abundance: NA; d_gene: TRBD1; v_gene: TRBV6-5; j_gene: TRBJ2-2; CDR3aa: CASSDRVPGELFF; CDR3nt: TGTGCCAGCAGTGACAGGGTTCCCGGGGAGCTGTTTTTT
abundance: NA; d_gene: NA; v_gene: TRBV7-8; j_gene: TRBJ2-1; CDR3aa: CASSQGYSGTLLGNEQFF; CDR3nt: TGTGCCAGCAGCCAGGGGTATTCCGGGACCCTATTGGGCAATGAGCAGTTCTTC
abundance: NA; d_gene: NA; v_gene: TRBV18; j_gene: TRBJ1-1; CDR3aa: CASSPRELGGNTEAFF; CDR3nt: TGTGCCAGCTCACCCCGGGAGCTAGGGGGGAACACTGAAGCTTTCTTT
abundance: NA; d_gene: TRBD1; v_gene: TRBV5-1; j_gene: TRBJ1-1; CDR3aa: CASSLNGGGVTEAFF; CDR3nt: TGCGCCAGCAGCTTGAATGGAGGGGGCGTCACTGAAGCTTTCTTT
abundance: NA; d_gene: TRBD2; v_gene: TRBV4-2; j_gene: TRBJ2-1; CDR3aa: CASSQEYGGAYNEQFF; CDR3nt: TGTGCCAGCAGCCAAGAATACGGGGGGGCCTACAATGAGCAGTTCTTC
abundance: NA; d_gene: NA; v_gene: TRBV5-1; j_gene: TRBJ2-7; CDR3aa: CASSFDFTGTYEQYF; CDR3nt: TGCGCCAGCAGCTTTGATTTTACGGGTACCTACGAGCAGTACTTC
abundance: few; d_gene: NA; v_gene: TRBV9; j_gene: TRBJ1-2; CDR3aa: CASSSGASNYGYTF; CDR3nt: TGTGCCAGCAGCTCCGGGGCTTCTAACTATGGCTACACCTTC
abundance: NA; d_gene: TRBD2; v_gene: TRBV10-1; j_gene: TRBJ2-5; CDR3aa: CASSDSVGAREQYF; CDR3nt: TGCGCCAGCAGTGATTCGGTTGGGGCGCGGGAGCAGTACTTC
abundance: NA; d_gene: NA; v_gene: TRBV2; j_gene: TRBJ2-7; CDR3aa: CASSSQGNRYEQYF; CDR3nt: TGTGCCAGCAGTTCTCAGGGGAACCGCTACGAGCAGTACTTC
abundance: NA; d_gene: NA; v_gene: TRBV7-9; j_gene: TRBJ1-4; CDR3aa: CASSSVGGGGGEKLFF; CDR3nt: TGTGCCAGCAGCTCCGTCGGAGGCGGGGGTGGTGAAAAACTGTTTTTT
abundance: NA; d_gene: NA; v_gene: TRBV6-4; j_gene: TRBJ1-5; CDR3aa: CASSDHPGLPQHF; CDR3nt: TGTGCCAGCAGTGACCACCCAGGTCTGCCCCAGCATTTT
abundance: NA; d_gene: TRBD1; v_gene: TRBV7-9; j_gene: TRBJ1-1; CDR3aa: CASSFETGTEAFF; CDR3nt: TGTGCCAGCAGCTTTGAGACAGGGACTGAAGCTTTCTTT
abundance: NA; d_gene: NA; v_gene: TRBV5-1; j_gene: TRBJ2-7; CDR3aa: CASRGAGAYEQYF; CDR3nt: TGCGCCAGCAGAGGGGCAGGGGCCTACGAGCAGTACTTC
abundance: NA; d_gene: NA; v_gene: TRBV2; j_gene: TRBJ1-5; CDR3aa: CASSGQGGNQPQHF; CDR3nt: TGTGCCAGCAGTGGCCAGGGCGGCAATCAGCCCCAGCATTTT
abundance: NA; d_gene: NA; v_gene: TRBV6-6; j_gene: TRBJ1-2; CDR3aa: CASSYSQTRSNYGYTF; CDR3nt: TGTGCCAGCAGTTACTCGCAGACACGCTCTAACTATGGCTACACCTTC
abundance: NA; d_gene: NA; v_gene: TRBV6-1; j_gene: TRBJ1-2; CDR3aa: CASNPRPGNYGYTF; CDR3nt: TGTGCCAGCAACCCAAGGCCCGGTAACTATGGCTACACCTTC
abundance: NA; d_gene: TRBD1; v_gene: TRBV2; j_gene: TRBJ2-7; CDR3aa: CASSRGQAYEQYF; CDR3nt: TGTGCCAGCAGTCGGGGACAGGCCTACGAGCAGTACTTC
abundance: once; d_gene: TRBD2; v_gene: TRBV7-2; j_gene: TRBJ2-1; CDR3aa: CASSTWTSVNNEQFF; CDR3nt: TGTGCCAGCAGCACCTGGACTAGCGTGAACAATGAGCAGTTCTTC
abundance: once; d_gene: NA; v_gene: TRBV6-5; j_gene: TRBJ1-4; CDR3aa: CASSTSATNEKLFF; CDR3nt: TGTGCCAGCTCCACCTCGGCTACTAATGAAAAACTGTTTTTT
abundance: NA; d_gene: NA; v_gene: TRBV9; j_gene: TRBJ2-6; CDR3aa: CASSSGTANVLTF; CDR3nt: TGTGCCAGCAGCTCCGGGACGGCCAACGTCCTGACTTTC
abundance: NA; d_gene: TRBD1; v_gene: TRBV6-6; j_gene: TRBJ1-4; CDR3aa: CASSGAGTGNEKLFF; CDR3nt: TGTGCCAGCAGTGGGGCCGGGACAGGGAATGAAAAACTGTTTTTT
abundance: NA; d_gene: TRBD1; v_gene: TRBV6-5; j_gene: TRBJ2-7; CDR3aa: CASRRQGAREQYF; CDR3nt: TGTGCCAGCCGGAGACAGGGGGCGAGGGAGCAGTACTTC
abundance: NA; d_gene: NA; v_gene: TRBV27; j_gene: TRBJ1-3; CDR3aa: CASSGVSSGNTIYF; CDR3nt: TGTGCCAGTTCCGGGGTTTCGTCTGGAAACACCATATATTTT
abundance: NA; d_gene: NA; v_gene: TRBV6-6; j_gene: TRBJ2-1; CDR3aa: CASSYRDEQFF; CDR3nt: TGTGCCAGCAGTTACCGGGATGAGCAGTTCTTC
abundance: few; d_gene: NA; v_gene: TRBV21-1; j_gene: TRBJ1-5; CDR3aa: CASILQGTQPQHF; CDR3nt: TGTGCCAGCATCTTACAGGGGACCCAGCCCCAGCATTTT
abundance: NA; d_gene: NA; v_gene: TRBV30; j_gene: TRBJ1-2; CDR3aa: CAWSVGQNYGYTF; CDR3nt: TGTGCCTGGAGTGTAGGGCAGAACTATGGCTACACCTTC
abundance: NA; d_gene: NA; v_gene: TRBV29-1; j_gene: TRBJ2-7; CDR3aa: CSVGAVDSYEQYF; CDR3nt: TGCAGCGTTGGGGCAGTGGATTCCTACGAGCAGTACTTC
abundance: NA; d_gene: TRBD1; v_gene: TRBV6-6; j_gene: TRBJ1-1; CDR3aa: CASSPQGANTEAFF; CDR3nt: TGTGCCAGCAGTCCCCAGGGGGCTAACACTGAAGCTTTCTTT
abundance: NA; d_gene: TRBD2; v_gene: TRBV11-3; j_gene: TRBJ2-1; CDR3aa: CASSLGTSAYNEQFF; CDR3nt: TGTGCCAGCAGCTTAGGGACTAGCGCTTACAATGAGCAGTTCTTC
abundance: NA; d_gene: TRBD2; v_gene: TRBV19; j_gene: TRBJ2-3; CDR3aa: CASIGLAGGYTDTQYF; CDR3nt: TGTGCCAGTATTGGACTAGCGGGGGGATACACAGATACGCAGTATTTT
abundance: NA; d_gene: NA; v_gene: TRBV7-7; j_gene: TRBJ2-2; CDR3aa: CASSQRNTGELFF; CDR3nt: TGTGCCAGCAGCCAAAGAAACACCGGGGAGCTGTTTTTT
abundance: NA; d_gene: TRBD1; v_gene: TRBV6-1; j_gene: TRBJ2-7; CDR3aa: CASSEIWTGGSYEQYF; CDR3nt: TGTGCCAGCAGTGAAATTTGGACAGGTGGGTCCTACGAGCAGTACTTC
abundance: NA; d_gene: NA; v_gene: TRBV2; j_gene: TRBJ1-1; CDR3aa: CASMTDTDTEAFF; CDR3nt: TGTGCCAGCATGACGGACACCGACACTGAAGCTTTCTTT
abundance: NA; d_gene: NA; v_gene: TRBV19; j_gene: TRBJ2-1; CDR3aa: CASSTEQGGYSYYNEQFF; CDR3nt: TGTGCCAGTAGTACCGAACAGGGGGGGTACTCCTACTACAATGAGCAGTTCTTC
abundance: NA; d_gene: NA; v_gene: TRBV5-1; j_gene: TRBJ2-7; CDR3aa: CASTASGGGTYEQYF; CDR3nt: TGCGCCAGCACCGCCAGCGGTGGGGGTACCTACGAGCAGTACTTC
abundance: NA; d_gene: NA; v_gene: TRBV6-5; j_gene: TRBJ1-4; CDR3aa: CASWTATNEKLFF; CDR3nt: TGTGCCAGCTGGACTGCAACTAATGAAAAACTGTTTTTT
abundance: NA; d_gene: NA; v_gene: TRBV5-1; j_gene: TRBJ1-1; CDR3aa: CASSLGDRNTEAFF; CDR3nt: TGTGCCAGCAGCTTGGGGGATCGGAACACTGAAGCTTTCTTT
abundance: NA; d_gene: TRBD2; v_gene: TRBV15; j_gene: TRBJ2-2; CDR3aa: CATSSGKTSGGAEELFF; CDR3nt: TGTGCCACCAGCAGCGGGAAGACTAGCGGGGGGGCCGAGGAGCTGTTTTTT
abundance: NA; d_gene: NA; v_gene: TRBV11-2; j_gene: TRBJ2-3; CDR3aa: CASSLVPVSNGYTDTQYF; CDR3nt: TGTGCCAGCAGCTTAGTACCGGTCTCGAACGGCTACACAGATACGCAGTATTTT
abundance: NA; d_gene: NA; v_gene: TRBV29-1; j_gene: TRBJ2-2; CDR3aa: CSVDLAANTGELFF; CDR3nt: TGCAGCGTTGATTTGGCGGCGAACACCGGGGAGCTGTTTTTT
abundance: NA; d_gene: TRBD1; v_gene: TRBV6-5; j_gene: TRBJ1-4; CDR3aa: CASSPDRGGKKLFF; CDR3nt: TGTGCCAGCAGCCCCGACAGGGGCGGAAAAAAACTGTTTTTT
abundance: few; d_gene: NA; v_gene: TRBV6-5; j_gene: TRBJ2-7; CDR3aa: CASSEPGEQYF; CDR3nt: TGTGCCAGCAGTGAACCGGGCGAGCAGTACTTC
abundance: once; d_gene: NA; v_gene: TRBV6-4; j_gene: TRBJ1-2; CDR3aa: CASSDGRTNYGYTF; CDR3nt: TGTGCCAGCAGTGACGGCAGGACCAACTATGGCTACACCTTC
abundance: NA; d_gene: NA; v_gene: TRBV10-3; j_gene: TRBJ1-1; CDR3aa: CAIGGASRLEAFF; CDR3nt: TGTGCCATCGGGGGTGCTTCAAGACTTGAAGCTTTCTTT
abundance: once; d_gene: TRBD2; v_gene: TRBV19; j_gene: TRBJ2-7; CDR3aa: CASSRWSGGVGSYEQYF; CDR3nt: TGTGCCAGTAGTCGCTGGAGCGGGGGGGTAGGTTCCTACGAGCAGTACTTC
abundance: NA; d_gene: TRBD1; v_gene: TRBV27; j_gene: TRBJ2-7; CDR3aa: CASSRYRRATGGQSDEQYF; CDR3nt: TGTGCCAGCAGCCGTTATCGTCGCGCAACAGGGGGCCAGAGTGACGAGCAGTACTTC
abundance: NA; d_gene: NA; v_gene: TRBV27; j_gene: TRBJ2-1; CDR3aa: CASRLPGRETANEQFF; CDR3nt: TGTGCCAGCAGACTCCCGGGCAGGGAGACCGCCAATGAGCAGTTCTTC
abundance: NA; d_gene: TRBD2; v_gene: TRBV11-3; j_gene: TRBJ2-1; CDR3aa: CASSLSSGEYNEQFF; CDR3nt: TGTGCCAGCAGCTTATCTAGCGGGGAGTACAATGAGCAGTTCTTC